The sequence of this T cell receptor (beta chain) was determined in a study of Graves' ophthalmopathy and Graves' hyperthyroidism. The V gene lost 7 bases and the J gene lost 7 bases, with 16 bases spanning the gap. This CDR3 has 12 residues. Per germline, CDR1 SQVTM and CDR2 ANQGSEA. This clonotype was counted between two and nine times. Amplification targeted the TCR beta CDR3 regions, with RNA transcripts as the source material. Following a first-round RT-PCR that used HTBI primers, a second-round multiplex PCR was carried out. TCRdb reprocessed the multiplex PCR reads with MiXCR, giving one entry per CDR3 protein. The repertoire holds around 470,000 distinct CDR3 sequences, with around an eighth as singletons.

The sample comprised blood. This sequence joins TRBV29-1 and TRBJ1-1, with no clear D. This receptor was obtained from a woman in her twenties or thirties with Graves' ophthalmopathy. CDR3 sequence: CSAQPGAGEAFF. CDR3 nucleotides: TGCAGCGCCCAACCGGGCGCGGGTGAAGCTTTCTTT.